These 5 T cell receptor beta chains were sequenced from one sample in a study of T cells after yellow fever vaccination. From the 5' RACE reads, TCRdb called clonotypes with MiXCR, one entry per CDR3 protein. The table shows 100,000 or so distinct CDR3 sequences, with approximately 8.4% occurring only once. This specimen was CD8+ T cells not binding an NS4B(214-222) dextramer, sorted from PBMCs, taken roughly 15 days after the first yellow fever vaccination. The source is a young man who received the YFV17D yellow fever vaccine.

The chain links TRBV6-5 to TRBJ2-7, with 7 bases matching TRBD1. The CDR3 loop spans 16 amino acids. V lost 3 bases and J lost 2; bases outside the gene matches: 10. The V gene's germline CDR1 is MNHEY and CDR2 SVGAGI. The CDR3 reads CASSYRVAGTAYEQYV. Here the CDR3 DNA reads TGTGCCAGCAGTTATCGGGTAGCCGGGACAGCCTACGAGCAGTACGTC.

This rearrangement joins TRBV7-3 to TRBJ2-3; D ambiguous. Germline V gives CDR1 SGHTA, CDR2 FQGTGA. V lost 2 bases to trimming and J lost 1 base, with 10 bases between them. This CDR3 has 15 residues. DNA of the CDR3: TGTGCCAGCAGCTTAGATGGAAGGGGCACAGATACGCAGTATTTT. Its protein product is CASSLDGRGTDTQYF.

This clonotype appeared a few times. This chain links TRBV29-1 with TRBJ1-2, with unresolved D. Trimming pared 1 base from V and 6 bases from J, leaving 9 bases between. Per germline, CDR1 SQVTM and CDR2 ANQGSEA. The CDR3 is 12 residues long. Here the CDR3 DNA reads TGCAGCGTTGAAGGGGCCGCGGATGGCTACACCTTC. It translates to CSVEGAADGYTF.

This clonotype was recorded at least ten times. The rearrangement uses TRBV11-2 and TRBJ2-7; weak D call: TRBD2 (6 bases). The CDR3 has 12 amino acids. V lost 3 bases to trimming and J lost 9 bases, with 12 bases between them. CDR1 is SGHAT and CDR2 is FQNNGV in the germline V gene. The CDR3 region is CASSFAGSGQYV. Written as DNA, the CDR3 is TGTGCCAGCAGCTTTGCGGGGTCCGGGCAGTACGTC.

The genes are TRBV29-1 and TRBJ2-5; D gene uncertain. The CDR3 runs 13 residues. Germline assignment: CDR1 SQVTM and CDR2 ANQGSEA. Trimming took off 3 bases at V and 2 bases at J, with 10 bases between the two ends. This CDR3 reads CSVDWTDQETQYF. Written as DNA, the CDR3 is TGCAGCGTTGATTGGACGGATCAAGAGACCCAGTACTTC.